A single sample is the source of the 23 T cell receptor beta chains below, sequenced in a study of regulatory T cells in long-lasting Graves disease. TCR beta libraries were built with iRepertoire HTBI primers and Arm-PCR of CDR3 regions. Each CDR3 protein gets one entry after TCRdb re-called the multiplex PCR reads with MiXCR. This sample carries roughly 530,000 distinct CDR3 sequences, about 16% of them seen once, and the ten largest clones take approximately 25%. Stated time point: newly diagnosed GD, antithyroid drugs for less than 3 months. Extracted RNA from PBMCs served as the source of the TCR library. Separately, the same data were catalogued under a study of T cells in Graves' hyperthyroidism and ophthalmopathy.

The input for sequencing was peripheral blood mononuclear cells (PBMCs), taken at new diagnosis, from a patient treated with antithyroid drugs. The source is a woman aged 35-65 years with Graves disease.

The J gene is TRBJ1-3, the V gene TRBV20-1; maybe TRBD1 (5 bases). Trimming removed 3 bases at V and 3 bases at J, with 18 bases between. The germline V gene encodes CDR1 DFQATT and CDR2 SNEGSKA (reference sequence). The CDR3 contains 16 residues. The CDR3 nucleotides read TGCAGTGCTAGGAGTCAGGGCCAGACACTTGGAAACACCATATATTTT. It yields the protein CSARSQGQTLGNTIYF.

This clonotype was detected ten times or more. CDR3 nucleotides: TGCAGTGCATTACAGGGAGGGGACTATAATTCACCCCTCCACTTT. It translates to CSALQGGDYNSPLHF. The chain recombines TRBV20-1 with TRBJ1-6; a possible D gene is TRBD1 (6 bases). The CDR3 runs to 15 residues. CDR1 DFQATT and CDR2 SNEGSKA come from the germline V gene (reference sequence). V lost 6 bases to trimming and J lost 3 bases, with 15 bases between them.

This clonotype has at least ten counts. The chain recombines TRBV3-1 with TRBJ1-1; D unresolved. V was trimmed by 2 bases and J by 5 bases, leaving 6 bases between them. This CDR3 has 12 residues. Germline lookup yields CDR1 LGHDT and CDR2 YNNKEL (reference sequence). DNA of the CDR3: TGTGCCAGCAGCCAATCTAGGACTGAAGCTTTCTTT. Its protein is CASSQSRTEAFF.

This clonotype was detected many times. The chain is built from TRBV30 and TRBJ1-2; D gene uncertain. This CDR3 comprises 12 residues. V was trimmed by 5 bases and J by 1 base, leaving 8 bases between them. Germline-derived CDR1 and CDR2 are GTSNPN and SVGIG (reference sequence). The CDR3, as DNA: TGTGCCTGGGACCGAGATAACTATGGCTACACCTTC. Its protein product is CAWDRDNYGYTF.

This clonotype was recorded at least ten times. This chain connects TRBV6-5 to TRBJ1-2, with TRBD1 matching over 8 bases. Germline-derived CDR1 and CDR2 are MNHEY and SVGAGI. The junction had 2 bases not matched to a gene; V was cut back by 4 bases and J by 7 bases. This CDR3 region has 12 residues. The CDR3: CASSSGTGGYTF. Here the CDR3 DNA reads TGTGCCAGCAGTTCCGGGACAGGTGGCTACACCTTC.

At least ten counts were recorded for this clonotype. V gene TRBV2 combines with J gene TRBJ2-7; the D gene could be TRBD1 or TRBD2 (5 bases each). The germline gives CDR1 SNHLY, CDR2 FYNNEI. V dropped 6 bases and J dropped 0 bases, with 12 bases sitting between them. The CDR3 extends over 14 amino acids. CDR3 sequence: CASRVAGSSYEQYF. The CDR3 region has the DNA TGTGCCAGCAGGGTTGCAGGGAGCTCCTACGAGCAGTACTTC.

The V call is TRBV14, the J call TRBJ2-1; 7 bases fit TRBD2. V shed 0 bases and J 10 bases; nucleotides not matched to a gene: 15. Per germline, CDR1 SGHDN and CDR2 FVKESK. The CDR3 sequence is 17 residues long. CDR3 nucleotide sequence: TGTGCCAGCAGCCAAGATCCCCGCTTAGCGGGCTCCTACGAGCAGTTCTTC. This encodes CASSQDPRLAGSYEQFF.

The gene calls are TRBV19 and TRBJ1-1; unclear D gene. This CDR3 is 12 amino acids long. V was pared by 3 bases and J by 4 bases, with 6 bases between. Germline CDR1 reads LNHDA; CDR2 reads SQIVND (reference sequence). CDR3 DNA sequence: TGTGCCAGTAGTATCTACGGCACTGAAGCTTTCTTT. Its translation is CASSIYGTEAFF.

The CDR3 protein is CASSQDKGGRETQYF. The CDR3 DNA follows: TGCGCCAGCAGCCAAGATAAAGGAGGGAGAGAGACCCAGTACTTC. J is TRBJ2-5 and V is TRBV4-1; possible D gene TRBD2, 6 bases. Trimming stripped 0 bases from V and 4 bases from J, with 12 bases between. Germline-derived CDR1 and CDR2 are MGHRA and YSYEKL. The CDR3 totals 15 residues.

This clonotype was detected many times. This chain links TRBV9 with TRBJ1-2; no definite D call. Germline CDR1 SGDLS, CDR2 YYNGEE. Trimming removed 0 bases from V and 3 bases from J, with 9 bases in between. This CDR3 has 14 amino acids. The CDR3 DNA sequence: TGTGCCAGCAGCGTAGCTGGGAGCCACTATGGCTACACCTTC. Its protein product is CASSVAGSHYGYTF.

This clonotype was recorded at least ten times. The chain couples TRBV6-5 to TRBJ2-2; weak D call: TRBD2 (5 bases). CDR1 is MNHEY and CDR2 is SVGAGI in the germline V gene. Trimming pared 0 bases from V and 5 bases from J, leaving 16 bases between. CDR3 length equals 17 residues. This CDR3 reads CASSYSRTNRGTGELFF. As DNA, the CDR3 is TGTGCCAGCAGTTACTCGCGGACCAATCGGGGTACCGGGGAGCTGTTTTTT.

J is TRBJ2-7 and V is TRBV7-2; 7 nucleotides align to TRBD1. J lost 3 bases, V lost 0 bases, and 2 bases had no gene match. Germline values: CDR1 SGHTA, CDR2 FQGNSA. This CDR3 comprises 14 residues. The CDR3 sequence is CASSLARQGYEQYF. CDR3 bases: TGTGCCAGCAGCTTAGCCCGACAGGGCTACGAGCAGTACTTC.

This clonotype came up a few times. The rearrangement joins TRBV3-1 to TRBJ1-4; weak D call: TRBD1 (5 bases). This CDR3 is built from 16 residues. V lost 1 base and J 7 bases, leaving 16 bases between the germline ends. Germline-derived CDR1 and CDR2 are LGHDT and YNNKEL (reference sequence). Here the CDR3 reads CASSQGDQMSGEKLFF. DNA of the CDR3: TGTGCCAGCAGCCAAGGGGACCAAATGTCGGGTGAAAAACTGTTTTTT.

DNA of the CDR3: TGTGCCAGCAGCTTAACCTTGGGACAGGGGGCCTACAATGAGCAGTTCTTC. Translation gives CASSLTLGQGAYNEQFF. V and J are TRBV7-3 and TRBJ2-1; 11 nucleotides match TRBD1. The CDR3 has 17 residues. With V trimmed by 0 bases and J by 2 bases, 3 bases remained unmatched. Looked up from germline, CDR1 is SGHTA and CDR2 is FQGTGA.

V is TRBV11-2 and J is TRBJ2-7, with D possibly being TRBD1 (7 bases). This CDR3 has 18 amino acids. Trimming took off 1 base at V and 1 base at J, with 20 bases between the two ends. CDR1 SGHAT and CDR2 FQNNGV come from the germline V gene. CDR3 sequence reads: CASSLVVRQGGYSYEQYF. As DNA, the CDR3 is TGTGCCAGCAGCTTAGTTGTCCGGCAGGGGGGTTATTCCTACGAGCAGTACTTC.

This clonotype was recorded many times. The gene calls are TRBV6-5 and TRBJ2-3; 8 bases are shared with TRBD2. J gave up 4 bases and V 2 bases, and 2 bases lay outside the gene matches. The CDR3 totals 14 residues. The germline CDR1 and CDR2 sequences are MNHEY and SVGAGI. CDR3 nucleotides: TGTGCCAGCAGTTACCGGGGGGGGCCAGATACGCAGTATTTT. It yields the protein CASSYRGGPDTQYF.

This clonotype was counted only a few times. The CDR3 DNA reads as TGCGCCAGCGGACCCGAGGGACTCTATGGCTACACCTTC. Translated, it gives CASGPEGLYGYTF. The J gene is TRBJ1-2, the V gene TRBV5-1, with a tentative D call TRBD1 (5 bases). This CDR3 is built from 13 residues. Trimming pared 7 bases from V and 4 bases from J, leaving 14 bases between. Per the germline V gene, CDR1 is SGHRS and CDR2 is YFSETQ.

This clonotype was seen repeatedly, ten times or more. The V and J genes are TRBV7-9 and TRBJ2-5; possibly TRBD1 for D (6 bases). With 5 bases removed from V and 5 bases from J, the gap between germline ends came to 18 bases. The CDR3 consists of 15 residues. CDR1 and CDR2 (germline): SEHNR, FQNEAQ (reference sequence). The CDR3 region is CASSLGGRGSETQYF. CDR3 in DNA: TGTGCCAGCAGCCTAGGAGGCAGGGGATCCGAGACCCAGTACTTC.

This clonotype showed up many times. The rearrangement uses TRBV18 and TRBJ2-7, with D perhaps TRBD1 or TRBD2 (5 bases each). CDR3 length equals 14 residues. Trimming shortened V by 2 bases and J by 0 bases, and 8 bases separated the two germline ends. Germline V gene lookup returns CDR1 KGHSH and CDR2 LQKENI. In DNA form, the CDR3 reads TGTGCCAGCTCACCAGGGACGCACTCCTACGAGCAGTACTTC. It specifies CASSPGTHSYEQYF.

This clonotype has more than one count but fewer than ten. This chain joins TRBV2 and TRBJ1-5, with D unclear. Trimming removed 7 bases at V and 4 bases at J, with 8 bases between. This CDR3 region has 12 residues. Looked up from germline, CDR1 is SNHLY and CDR2 is FYNNEI. The CDR3 nucleotides are TGTGCCAGCAAGATATTAAATCAGCCCCAGCATTTT. This translates into CASKILNQPQHF.

In this sample, this clonotype turned up a few times. The chain combines TRBV5-1 with TRBJ2-3, with a tentative D call TRBD1 (5 bases). In germline, CDR1 is SGHRS, CDR2 YFSETQ. Trimming removed 2 bases from V and 5 bases from J, with 15 bases in between. The CDR3 is 15 residues long. DNA for the CDR3: TGCGCCAGCAGCTTTCTCCTCAGGGCGATAGATACGCAGTATTTT. This gives the protein CASSFLLRAIDTQYF.

Concerning this clonotype itself: This may come from a read error, since a much larger clone is one base off. The CDR3, as DNA: TGTGCCAGCAGCTTATGGGACAGGCCCTACGAGCAGTTCTTC. This translates into CASSLWDRPYEQFF. This sequence joins TRBV7-9 and TRBJ2-1; 8 bases are shared with TRBD1. The CDR3 is 14 amino acids. With V trimmed by 2 bases and J by 10 bases, 7 bases remained unmatched. Germline V lookup: CDR1 SEHNR, CDR2 FQNEAQ (reference sequence).

There are many counts of this clonotype. This rearrangement joins TRBV12-3 or TRBV12-4 to TRBJ2-1; 7 nucleotides line up with TRBD2. J gave up 6 bases and V 3 bases, and 8 bases lay outside the gene matches. The CDR3 consists of 15 residues. CDR3: CASSFQRGFSNEQFF. The CDR3 DNA follows: TGTGCCAGCAGTTTCCAGCGGGGTTTTTCCAATGAGCAGTTCTTC.